The present entry profiles one T cell receptor beta chain with its context. The antigen this receptor binds is unknown. Nothing much larger sits one base from this clone, and base qualities are not available. Every donor in the study was a healthy Caucasian. The twin cohort consisted of three pairs of female monozygotic twins, all aged roughly 18 to 29 years. Positive isolation kits from Invitrogen were used to isolate CD4+ and CD8+ T cell populations. These data originate in a study of identical twins (dated by TCRdb to 2016 to 2017). For the study in its entirety: TCR alpha and beta repertoires from monozygotic twins, unrelated adults of various ages and cord blood were deep-sequenced to test whether fetal clonotypes persist. To rule out contamination, the twin experiments were replicated at different times with different library preparation protocols. The full study reports these points: Zero-insertion analyses could be partly confounded by invariant T cells such as MAIT and iNKT, though diverse VJ usage argued against such confounding for most clonotypes. Abundant cord blood beta clonotypes carried fewer insertions; young adult naive repertoires showed a weaker similar trend, while memory repertoires showed none. Out-of-frame TCR alpha sharing in monozygotic twins was systematically underestimated by recombination models, whereas sharing between unrelated individuals was in agreement with the recombination models. A weaker excess of twin sharing was found in beta out-of-frame sequences because the signal-to-noise ratio was lowered by fewer shared sequences. Compared with coincidental sharing between unrelated individuals, out-of-frame TCR alpha sequences shared between twins showed an excess of sequences with low generation probability. Because the same donors could not be followed over many years, conclusions were based on cross-sectional statistical analysis.

Library prep was done by 5' RACE. This sample was sequenced with an Illumina HiSeq 2000. Template switching introduced a universal primer binding site; the final cDNA contained a unique molecular identifier, enabling accurate counting of TCR cDNA molecules. Specific primers in the conserved constant-segment region were used to synthesize first-strand cDNA for the TCR alpha and beta chains. To control for contamination, each cDNA library was double barcoded with a SMART-Mk sample barcode plus Illumina barcodes. TruSeq adapter sequences along with Illumina sample barcodes were introduced in two successive PCR steps. The TCR alpha and beta cDNA libraries were sequenced on the Illumina HiSeq platform using custom primers. The paper's processing steps were these. MiGEC was used to process raw reads and extract unique molecular identifiers, and MiXCR was used to find CDR3 positions. For each individual, recombination models were inferred using an EM algorithm with the repgenHMM and IGoR tools. The analysis of shared clonotypes was done with the tcR package in R, with sharing normalized by the product of cloneset sizes. Out-of-frame nonproductive sequences were analyzed to study raw recombination free of thymic and clonal selection effects. TCRdb reran the public reads through fastp at Q25 and MiXCR, keeping productive beta chains. Rows matching on CDR3 protein sequence are summarized as one entry with the most common DNA and genes. The authors' filters were not applied to this entry. This sample has about 530,000 distinct CDR3 sequences in its table, and 20% to 25% of those were observed once. 0.48% of the sample goes to the ten largest clones.

The germline V gene encodes CDR1 SGHRS and CDR2 YFSETQ. Cut back by 0 bases and 2 bases, the V and J ends lie 12 bases apart. Inclusive of the bounding cysteine and phenylalanine, the CDR3 is 15 residues long. Here the CDR3 DNA is all that survives: 45 bases in frame from base 1. This sample also belongs to another study, concerning yellow fever vaccine responses in identical twins. From that second study: According to the authors, in identical twins the way T cells responded to vaccination appeared partly convergent and partly personalized. The study precisely tracked vaccine-responding T cell clones in identical twins.

This receptor was identified in a woman aged 18-29 years in good health. The rearranged segments are TRBV5-1 and TRBJ2-7; TRBD1 is possibly the D segment (5 matching bases). Material: CD4+ T cells sorted from blood. The nucleotide sequence is TGCGCCAGCAGCTTGGGTAACAGGAATGCCTACGAGCAGTACTTC. This is translated as CASSLGNRNAYEQYF.